The 21 T cell receptor beta chains below were found in one sample sequenced in a study of blood T cells in healthy people across ages. Sample-barcoded 5' priming and a J-beta primer mix drove a second PCR of roughly 6 to 12 cycles. One entry per CDR3 protein results from TCRdb running MiXCR on the 5' RACE reads. The table shows 700,000 or so distinct CDR3 sequences, with roughly two fifths occurring only once. The sample consisted of blood. The receptors originated from an elderly man in good health.

There are a few counts of this clonotype. The rearrangement uses TRBV7-8 and TRBJ1-2, with D perhaps matching TRBD1 (6 bases). With 4 bases removed from V and 8 bases from J, the gap between germline ends came to 17 bases. Germline lookup yields CDR1 SGHVS and CDR2 FQNEAQ. This CDR3 is 14 amino acids long. For the CDR3, the DNA is TGTGCCAGCAGCTCGACAGGCATATCTATGGGCTACACCTTC. Translation gives CASSSTGISMGYTF. The full variable domain, with the rest looked up from reference TRBV7-8 and TRBJ1-2, is GAGVSQSPRYKVAKRGQDVALRCDPISGHVSLFWYQQALGQGPEFLTYFQNEAQLDKSGLPSDRFFAERPEGSVSTLKIQRTQQEDSAVYLCASSSTGISMGYTFGSGTRLTVV.

The chain links TRBV7-6 to TRBJ1-5; D possibly corresponds to TRBD1 (6 bases). Trimming cost V 2 bases and J 6 bases, with 20 bases left between them. The CDR3 is 17 amino acids. From germline, CDR1 is SGHVS and CDR2 FNYEAQ. This CDR3 reads CASSLLQGRGVGQPQHF. CDR3 coding DNA: TGTGCCAGCAGCTTATTACAGGGTAGAGGTGTAGGTCAGCCCCAGCATTTT.

This chain connects TRBV7-2 to TRBJ2-7, with unresolved D. This CDR3 comprises 15 residues. Germline CDR1 is SGHTA and CDR2 is FQGNSA. V was shortened by 1 base and J by 12 bases, with 22 bases between the two germline ends. In nucleotides, the CDR3 is TGTGCCAGCAGCTTAGAATTGAGGAGCGAGAGGACGCGGTACTTC. Translation gives CASSLELRSERTRYF.

The chain employs TRBV4-3 and TRBJ2-1; D is undetermined. This CDR3 region has 13 residues. With 0 bases removed from V and 8 bases from J, the gap between germline ends came to 8 bases. Germline loops: CDR1 LGHNA, CDR2 YSLEER. CDR3: CASSQEQADEQFF. The CDR3 region has the DNA TGCGCCAGCAGCCAAGAGCAGGCCGATGAGCAGTTCTTC.

The sample holds a few counts of this clonotype. The V gene is TRBV7-2, the J gene TRBJ1-6; no clear D gene. Germline V gene lookup returns CDR1 SGHTA and CDR2 FQGNSA. V lost 5 bases and J 9 bases, leaving 11 bases between the germline ends. CDR3 length: 13 amino acids. The CDR3 nucleotides read TGTGCCAGCAGCGTAGGAGAGATTTCACCCCTCCACTTT. Translated: CASSVGEISPLHF.

About this clonotype itself: This may stem from a read error, because a much larger clone lies one nucleotide away. The V call is TRBV29-1, the J call TRBJ2-7; TRBD1 aligns across 9 bases. Gene TRBJ2-5 matches the end of the DNA better, so the J call may be wrong. The CDR3 contains 14 residues. Germline V gene data show CDR1 as SQVTM and CDR2 as ANQGSEA. The CDR3, as DNA: TGCAGCGTTCCCCCGGGACAGGGAATGGGGACCCAGTACTTC. It is translated as CSVPPGQGMGTQYF.

This chain joins TRBV6-6 and TRBJ2-1; unclear D gene. V was clipped by 4 bases and J by 4 bases, with 8 bases between them. Germline V lookup: CDR1 MNHNY, CDR2 SVGAGI (reference sequence). This CDR3 contains 13 residues. The CDR3 region has the DNA TGTGCCAGCAGTTCGGACGGTTACAATGAGCAGTTCTTC. It specifies CASSSDGYNEQFF.

The chain joins TRBV4-2 to TRBJ1-1; 9 nucleotides align to TRBD1. The V and J ends lost 5 bases and 8 bases, in that order; junction bases with no gene match: 9. Germline CDR1 reads LGHNA; CDR2 reads YNFKEQ. This CDR3 has 14 residues. Here the CDR3 DNA reads TGTGCCAGCAGCACGCGACAGGGGGTGCAAGAAGCTTTCTTT. It yields the protein CASSTRQGVQEAFF.

In this sample, this clonotype turned up a few times. The chain uses TRBV28 and TRBJ1-6; D gene uncertain. CDR3 length: 12 amino acids. Germline V gene lookup returns CDR1 MDHEN and CDR2 SYDVKM. Trimming cost V 7 bases and J 10 bases, with 11 bases left between them. For the CDR3, the DNA is TGTGCCAGCAAAAACTGGGTCTCACCCCTCCACTTT. Amino acids: CASKNWVSPLHF. The complete variable domain, with remaining parts taken from reference TRBV28 and TRBJ1-6, reads DVKVTQSSRYLVKRTGEKVFLECVQDMDHENMFWYRQDPGLGLRLIYFSYDVKMKEKGDIPEGYSVSREKKERFSLILESASTNQTSMYLCASKNWVSPLHFGNGTRLTVT.

The J gene is TRBJ1-5, the V gene TRBV20-1; D is unresolved. The CDR3 extends over 14 amino acids. The germline V gene encodes CDR1 DFQATT and CDR2 SNEGSKA (reference sequence). DNA for the CDR3: TGCAGCTCCTTTCCTGAGGCTGGCAATCAGCCCCAGCATTTT. Translation gives CSSFPEAGNQPQHF.

There are a few counts of this clonotype. The genes are TRBV30 and TRBJ2-7; 11 positions agree with TRBD1. This CDR3 is built from 13 residues. The V and J ends lost 5 bases and 7 bases, in that order; junction bases with no gene match: 7. Germline V gives CDR1 GTSNPN, CDR2 SVGIG (reference sequence). The CDR3 is CAWADRGLGEQYF. As DNA, the CDR3 is TGTGCCTGGGCGGACAGGGGGCTGGGGGAGCAGTACTTC.

The gene calls are TRBV9 and TRBJ2-1; 8 nucleotides match TRBD1. Trimming removed 3 bases from V and 9 bases from J; junction bases left unmatched: 11. Germline values: CDR1 SGDLS, CDR2 YYNGEE. The CDR3 sequence is 15 residues long. The CDR3 spells CASSARQGRWSEQFF. The CDR3 bases are TGTGCCAGCAGCGCCCGACAGGGGAGATGGAGTGAGCAGTTCTTC.

On this clonotype: Germline is not matched at one junction end, which may reflect a read error. The V and J genes are TRBV4-3 and TRBJ2-1, with TRBD1 matching 9 bases. CDR3 length: 16 residues. Germline CDR1 is LGHNA and CDR2 is YSLEER. The CDR3 reads CASSQGTGAGYNERFF. The DNA for the CDR3 is TGCGCCAGCAGCCAAGGGACAGGGGCCGGGTACAATGAGCGGTTCTTC.

This clonotype was detected ten times or more. The chain has TRBV20-1 and TRBJ2-5, with 8 bases fitting TRBD1. V was pared by 7 bases and J by 1 base, with 11 bases of the junction left unmatched. CDR1 is DFQATT and CDR2 is SNEGSKA in the germline V gene (reference sequence). The CDR3 runs 15 residues. DNA of the CDR3: TGCAGTGGTGGGACAGGCACCACAACCCAAGAGACCCAGTACTTC. It codes for CSGGTGTTTQETQYF.

CDR3 DNA sequence: TGCAGTGCTAGGGGGACGGGCAGCTATGGCTACACCTTC. Its translation is CSARGTGSYGYTF. The J gene is TRBJ1-2, the V gene TRBV20-1; possible D gene TRBD1, 5 bases. This CDR3 is 13 amino acids long. Trimming stripped 3 bases from V and 4 bases from J, with 12 bases between. Germline V gene lookup returns CDR1 DFQATT and CDR2 SNEGSKA (reference sequence).

This clonotype was found a few times. This chain's CDR3 is CSANRGGAYEQYF. In nucleotides, the CDR3 is TGCAGTGCCAACAGGGGAGGCGCCTACGAGCAGTACTTC. The rearrangement uses TRBV20-1 and TRBJ2-7, with TRBD1 as a possible D gene (7 bases). Germline assignment: CDR1 DFQATT and CDR2 SNEGSKA (reference sequence). The CDR3 runs 13 residues. Trimming shortened V by 6 bases and J by 2 bases, and 14 bases separated the two germline ends.

This rearrangement joins TRBV5-1 to TRBJ1-2, with a weak D call TRBD1 (5 bases). V lost 4 bases to trimming and J lost 1 base, with 11 bases between them. Germline CDR1 reads SGHRS; CDR2 reads YFSETQ. The CDR3 runs 14 residues. The CDR3 DNA follows: TGCGCCAGCAGCCCACCGACAGATAACTATGGCTACACCTTC. It encodes CASSPPTDNYGYTF.

There are a few counts of this clonotype. The V and J genes are TRBV7-9 and TRBJ2-1; D possibly corresponds to TRBD2 (5 bases). Looked up from germline, CDR1 is SEHNR and CDR2 is FQNEAQ (reference sequence). V gave up 3 bases and J gave up 5 bases, with 17 bases separating them. This CDR3 region has 16 residues. The DNA of the CDR3 is TGTGCCAGCAGCTTGACTTCGGGCGGGCTCGACAATGAGCAGTTCTTC. It yields the protein CASSLTSGGLDNEQFF.

This clonotype was detected only a few times. The rearrangement links TRBV18 to TRBJ2-7; weak D call: TRBD2 (5 bases). V lost 6 bases and J lost 2, with 17 bases in between. The germline V gene has CDR1 KGHSH and CDR2 LQKENI. The CDR3 runs 15 residues. The CDR3 here is CASSPTSSGTYEQYF. CDR3 DNA: TGTGCCAGCTCGCCTACTAGTAGTGGCACCTACGAGCAGTACTTC.

This clonotype appeared a single time. This chain links TRBV7-9 with TRBJ2-3; 10 nucleotides match TRBD2. The CDR3 extends over 16 amino acids. In germline, CDR1 is SEHNR, CDR2 FQNEAQ (reference sequence). V lost 4 bases and J lost 3; bases outside the gene matches: 7. In DNA, the CDR3 is TGTGCCAGCAGCTCCAGGACTAGCGGACCAACAGATACGCAGTATTTT. This sequence encodes CASSSRTSGPTDTQYF.

The CDR3 loop is CASSPRDSLNEKLFF. The CDR3 nucleotides are TGTGCCAGCAGCCCCCGGGACAGCTTAAATGAAAAACTGTTTTTT. The chain employs TRBV4-2 and TRBJ1-4; the match to TRBD1 covers 7 bases. The CDR3 consists of 15 residues. Trimming cost V 4 bases and J 5 bases; bases outside gene matches: 7. Germline CDR1 and CDR2: LGHNA and YNFKEQ.